Shown below are 21 T cell receptor beta chains from a single sample sequenced in a study of blood T cell repertoires in COVID-19. The table came from immunoSEQ multiplex PCR; TCRdb's copy has only in-frame clones and leaves some out. Of some 150,000 clones in the sample, approximately 87% were seen once. The source material was PBMCs or T cells enriched from blood (not recorded which). Source of these receptors: a woman between 50 and 59 years old who had recovered from COVID-19.

The chain uses TRBV24-1 and TRBJ1-2, with D possibly being TRBD1 (6 bases). Trimming cost V 3 bases and J 4 bases, with 8 bases left between them. The CDR3 loop spans 13 amino acids. Per the germline V gene, CDR1 is KGHDR and CDR2 is SFDVKD. This CDR3 is CATSDVDSYGYTF. In nucleotides, the CDR3 is TGTGCCACCAGTGATGTGGACAGCTATGGCTACACCTTC.

J is TRBJ2-3 and V is TRBV10-3, with TRBD2 matching over 7 bases. After removal of 7 bases from V and 4 bases from J, the junction contained 8 bases not matched to a gene. The CDR3 has 14 amino acids. The germline CDR1 and CDR2 sequences are ENHRY and SYGVKD. This CDR3 reads CAIMGGSGSDTQYF. CDR3 in DNA: TGTGCCATCATGGGTGGTAGCGGGTCAGATACGCAGTATTTT.

V is TRBV6-5 and J is TRBJ2-5; D is possibly TRBD2 (5 bases). Trimming stripped 0 bases from V and 1 base from J, with 12 bases between. Germline CDR1 and CDR2: MNHEY and SVGAGI. The CDR3 is 16 amino acids. As DNA, the CDR3 is TGTGCCAGCAGTTACTCGAGTCGGGGTCCCCAAGAGACCCAGTACTTC. This encodes CASSYSSRGPQETQYF.

The chain links TRBV7-8 to TRBJ2-1; D may be TRBD2 (5 bases). The V gene's germline CDR1 is SGHVS and CDR2 FQNEAQ. V lost 5 bases, J lost 0 bases, and 11 bases lay in between. The CDR3 runs to 15 residues. The CDR3 DNA follows: TGTGCCAGCAGCGCCAGCGGTAGCTCCTACAATGAGCAGTTCTTC. This encodes CASSASGSSYNEQFF.

This chain links TRBV30 with TRBJ2-5; 8 bases line up with TRBD2. This CDR3 is built from 16 residues. Trimming took 0 bases from V and 2 from J; bases not matched to a gene: 8. CDR1 GTSNPN and CDR2 SVGIG come from the germline V gene (reference sequence). The CDR3 loop reads CAWSVRERGQQETQYF. In DNA form, the CDR3 reads TGTGCCTGGAGTGTACGGGAGCGGGGGCAGCAAGAGACCCAGTACTTC. The whole variable domain, filled in from reference TRBV30 and TRBJ2-5, reads SQTIHQWPATLVQPVGSPLSLECTVEGTSNPNLYWYRQAAGRGLQLLFYSVGIGQISSEVPQNLSASRPQDRQFILSSKKLLLSDSGFYLCAWSVRERGQQETQYFGPGTRLLVL.

The genes are TRBV5-8 and TRBJ1-1; no clear D. CDR1 and CDR2 from the germline V gene are SGHTS and YDEGEE. CDR3 length equals 13 residues. V was cut by 1 base and J by 1 base, with 5 bases left in between. The CDR3 coding sequence is TGTGCCAGCAGCTTGTCAGAGAACACTGAAGCTTTCTTT. This codes for CASSLSENTEAFF.

The chain recombines TRBV7-2 with TRBJ2-3, with 9 nucleotides matching TRBD2. The V gene's germline CDR1 is SGHTA and CDR2 FQGNSA. Unmatched junction bases numbered 5, after V lost 4 bases and J lost 6 bases. This CDR3 contains 14 residues. The CDR3 sequence is CASSYGGGADTQYF. The CDR3 DNA sequence: TGTGCCAGCAGCTACGGCGGGGGGGCCGATACGCAGTATTTT. The full variable domain, with the rest looked up from reference TRBV7-2 and TRBJ2-3, is GAGVSQSPSNKVTEKGKDVELRCDPISGHTALYWYRQSLGQGLEFLIYFQGNSAPDKSGLPSDRFSAERTGGSVSTLTIQRTQQEDSAVYLCASSYGGGADTQYFGPGTRLTVL.

This rearrangement joins TRBV7-2 to TRBJ1-5; tentative D call: TRBD1 (6 bases). The CDR3 is made up of 15 amino acids. Germline assignment: CDR1 SGHTA and CDR2 FQGNSA. V gave up 0 bases and J gave up 4 bases, with 10 bases separating them. CDR3 region: CASSLAGARNQPQHF. The CDR3 nucleotides read TGTGCCAGCAGCTTAGCGGGGGCGAGGAATCAGCCCCAGCATTTT.

This clone appeared a single time. This sequence joins TRBV7-8 and TRBJ2-3; weak D call: TRBD2 (5 bases). The V gene lost 8 bases and the J gene lost 5 bases, with 8 bases spanning the gap. The CDR3 length is 11 residues. In germline, CDR1 is SGHVS, CDR2 FQNEAQ. The CDR3 DNA follows: TGTGCCAGCTTCGGAGGAGATACGCAGTATTTT. Protein product: CASFGGDTQYF. The entire variable domain, with the rest obtained from reference TRBV7-8 and TRBJ2-3, is as follows: GAGVSQSPRYKVAKRGQDVALRCDPISGHVSLFWYQQALGQGPEFLTYFQNEAQLDKSGLPSDRFFAERPEGSVSTLKIQRTQQEDSAVYLCASFGGDTQYFGPGTRLTVL.

Here the CDR3 DNA reads TGTGCCTGGGGAGCAAATCCTAATGAAAAACTGTTTTTT. It yields the protein CAWGANPNEKLFF. This chain joins TRBV30 and TRBJ1-4; D is unclear. In germline, CDR1 is GTSNPN, CDR2 SVGIG (reference sequence). CDR3 size: 13 residues. V lost 5 bases and J lost 3, with 10 bases in between.

The chain carries TRBV10-1 and TRBJ2-1; tentative D call: TRBD2 (5 bases). The CDR3 runs 12 residues. Germline CDR1 reads WNHNN; CDR2 reads SYGVQD (reference sequence). Between the trimmed V and J ends, which lost 6 bases and 10 bases, there was a span of 13 bases. The CDR3 region is CASSGLKTEQFF. CDR3 coding DNA: TGCGCCAGCAGCGGACTTAAAACAGAGCAGTTCTTC.

The genes are TRBV24-1 and TRBJ2-7, with 12 bases that match TRBD1. The V and J ends lost 9 bases and 2 bases, in that order; junction bases with no gene match: 13. Germline V gene lookup returns CDR1 KGHDR and CDR2 SFDVKD. The CDR3 contains 17 residues. CDR3 loop: CATGGGTGGRSTYEQYV. The CDR3, as DNA: TGTGCCACCGGGGGGGGGACAGGGGGCAGGTCCACCTACGAGCAGTACGTC.

The chain recombines TRBV27 with TRBJ1-1; 10 positions agree with TRBD1. After removal of 4 bases from V and 1 base from J, the junction contained 0 bases not matched to a gene. This CDR3 has 14 amino acids. CDR1 MNHEY and CDR2 SMNVEV come from the germline V gene (reference sequence). The CDR3 DNA reads TGTGCCAGCAGTTGGACAGGGGGGAACACTGAAGCTTTCTTT. Amino acid sequence: CASSWTGGNTEAFF.

This clone was recorded only once. The chain recombines TRBV4-1 with TRBJ1-2; a possible D gene is TRBD1 (5 bases). The V end was cut by 1 base, the J end by 5 bases, with 11 bases between. This CDR3 has 14 residues. In germline, CDR1 is MGHRA, CDR2 YSYEKL. The CDR3: CASSQAVAGYGYTF. CDR3 sequence (DNA): TGCGCCAGCAGCCAAGCCGTCGCAGGGTATGGCTACACCTTC.

This chain joins TRBV7-9 and TRBJ2-5, with TRBD1 as a possible D gene (6 bases). This CDR3 has 14 amino acids. V lost 5 bases and J lost 4, with 14 bases in between. Germline CDR1 reads SEHNR; CDR2 reads FQNEAQ (reference sequence). The CDR3 loop is CASSTGTGSETQYF. CDR3 bases: TGTGCCAGCAGCACTGGTACAGGGTCAGAGACCCAGTACTTC. The whole variable domain, remainder taken from reference TRBV7-9 and TRBJ2-5, is DTGVSQNPRHKITKRGQNVTFRCDPISEHNRLYWYRQTLGQGPEFLTYFQNEAQLEKSRLLSDRFSAERPKGSFSTLEIQRTEQGDSAMYLCASSTGTGSETQYFGPGTRLLVL.

This CDR3 is CATSRGEGADTQYF. In nucleotides, the CDR3 is TGTGCCACCAGCAGAGGGGAGGGGGCAGATACGCAGTATTTT. The chain carries TRBV15 and TRBJ2-3, with D possibly being TRBD2 (7 bases). The V and J ends lost 1 base and 4 bases respectively, with 9 bases between them. CDR1 is LNHNV and CDR2 is YYDKDF in the germline V gene (reference sequence). This CDR3 is built from 14 residues.

The chain has TRBV20-1 and TRBJ2-3; 8 positions match TRBD2. This CDR3 has 13 amino acids. Germline V gene lookup returns CDR1 DFQATT and CDR2 SNEGSKA (reference sequence). V was pared by 3 bases and J by 7 bases, with 6 bases of the junction left unmatched. The CDR3 DNA sequence: TGCAGTGCTAGTTCGGGGGGGGCAAATACGCAGTATTTT. It codes for CSASSGGANTQYF.

The rearrangement uses TRBV28 and TRBJ1-6, with 7 bases aligning to TRBD1. Germline values: CDR1 MDHEN, CDR2 SYDVKM. The CDR3 runs 13 residues. Germline trimming cut 5 bases from V and 14 bases from J; bases unmatched to any gene: 9. The CDR3 spells CASSGTVTSTLHF. The CDR3 bases are TGTGCCAGCAGTGGGACAGTGACCTCTACCCTCCACTTT.

The rearrangement uses TRBV7-8 and TRBJ2-5; a possible D gene is TRBD2 (6 bases). Per the germline V gene, CDR1 is SGHVS and CDR2 is FQNEAQ. CDR3 length: 14 residues. V lost 5 bases, J lost 4 bases, and 14 bases lay in between. CDR3 bases: TGTGCCAGCAGCCAAGTTCTGGGGGGAGAGACCCAGTACTTC. Its protein product is CASSQVLGGETQYF.

J is TRBJ2-7 and V is TRBV7-2; 11 nucleotides match TRBD2. After removal of 3 bases from V and 3 bases from J, the junction contained 1 base not matched to a gene. CDR3 size: 14 residues. Germline V gives CDR1 SGHTA, CDR2 FQGNSA. The chain's CDR3 is CASSFGLAGYEQYV. CDR3 in DNA: TGTGCCAGCAGCTTCGGACTAGCGGGCTACGAGCAGTACGTC.

The chain carries TRBV21-1 and TRBJ1-2. TRBV21-1 is assigned pseudogene status. The CDR3 has 10 residues. The CDR3 spells CASKGGGYTF. In DNA form, the CDR3 reads TGTGCCAGCAAGGGAGGCGGCTACACCTTC.